This entry lists 21 T cell receptor beta chains sequenced from one sample in a study of T-cell memory formation after mild COVID-19. From the 5' RACE reads, TCRdb called clonotypes with MiXCR, one entry per CDR3 protein. The table shows around 530,000 distinct CDR3 sequences, with about 20% occurring only once. The sample consisted of PBMCs or a T cell subset sorted from them (not recorded which). These receptors all come from an adult woman who had mild COVID-19 (a few samples of this study predate the infection). Cell type and time point are not known.

The chain uses TRBV5-6 and TRBJ1-5, with D perhaps matching TRBD1 (5 bases). With 4 bases removed from V and 8 bases from J, the gap between germline ends came to 19 bases. Germline CDR1 SGHDT, CDR2 YYEEEE. This CDR3 contains 15 residues. The CDR3 here is CASSRGAGGREPQHF. The CDR3 DNA is TGTGCCAGCAGCCGCGGGGCAGGTGGGAGGGAGCCCCAGCATTTT.

This chain connects TRBV5-1 to TRBJ2-1; 8 bases match TRBD1. CDR1 SGHRS and CDR2 YFSETQ come from the germline V gene. This CDR3 has 13 amino acids. Trimming cost V 6 bases and J 6 bases; bases outside gene matches: 5. CDR3 protein: CASTPTGVNEQFF. The CDR3 DNA is TGCGCCAGCACCCCGACAGGGGTCAATGAGCAGTTCTTC.

The CDR3 bases are TGTGCCAGCAGCTCGGGCGGGCAAACAGATACGCAGTATTTT. Its translation is CASSSGGQTDTQYF. V is TRBV6-1 and J is TRBJ2-3, with D possibly TRBD2 on 5 matching bases. Trimming cost V 6 bases and J 3 bases, with 13 bases left between them. The CDR3 length is 14 residues. Germline V gene lookup returns CDR1 MNHNS and CDR2 SASEGT.

The V and J genes are TRBV5-1 and TRBJ1-6; D is possibly TRBD1 (6 bases). The CDR3 loop spans 15 amino acids. V was clipped by 3 bases and J by 9 bases, with 16 bases between them. CDR1 and CDR2 (germline): SGHRS, YFSETQ. The CDR3 DNA is TGCGCCAGCAGCTCTGGACAGTATGGGAGTTCACCCCTCCACTTT. Its protein is CASSSGQYGSSPLHF. Supplemented by reference TRBV5-1 and TRBJ1-6, the full variable domain reads KAGVTQTPRYLIKTRGQQVTLSCSPISGHRSVSWYQQTPGQGLQFLFEYFSETQRNKGNFPGRFSGRQFSNSRSEMNVSTLELGDSALYLCASSSGQYGSSPLHFGNGTRLTVT.

This clonotype showed up just a few times. The V gene is TRBV6-5, the J gene TRBJ2-7; 7 nucleotides agree with TRBD1. V shed 2 bases and J 3 bases; nucleotides not matched to a gene: 4. The CDR3 is 14 residues long. Germline V gene sequence: CDR1 MNHEY, CDR2 SVGAGI. The CDR3 here is CASSYAGTVYEQYF. CDR3 nucleotide sequence: TGTGCCAGCAGTTACGCCGGGACAGTCTACGAGCAGTACTTC.

The rearrangement uses TRBV3-1 and TRBJ2-7; the D is unclear. Germline CDR1 is LGHDT and CDR2 is YNNKEL (reference sequence). Trimming pared 2 bases from V and 6 bases from J, leaving 8 bases between. This CDR3 is built from 12 residues. CDR3 bases: TGTGCCAGCAGCCAACCCCTGGCCGAGCAGTACTTC. This translates into CASSQPLAEQYF.

This clonotype was detected a few times. The rearrangement uses TRBV4-3 and TRBJ2-1; 7 nucleotides align to TRBD2. V lost 1 base, J lost 3 bases, and 6 bases stayed unmatched. Germline V lookup: CDR1 LGHNA, CDR2 YSLEER. This CDR3 has 16 residues. The DNA for the CDR3 is TGCGCCAGCAGCCAAGCGGAGCGGGGTTACTACAATGAGCAGTTCTTC. Encoded protein: CASSQAERGYYNEQFF.

J is TRBJ2-7 and V is TRBV11-3; 7 bases align to TRBD2. V was clipped by 5 bases and J by 2 bases; unmatched bases: 9. The CDR3 length is 15 residues. The germline CDR1 and CDR2 sequences are SGHNT and YENEEA. For the CDR3, the DNA is TGTGCCAGCAGCATGATAGCGGGCTCTACCTACGAGCAGTACTTC. It translates to CASSMIAGSTYEQYF. The full variable domain, in which reference TRBV11-3 and TRBJ2-7 provide the parts outside the CDR3, is EAGVVQSPRYKIIEKKQPVAFWCNPISGHNTLYWYLQNLGQGPELLIRYENEEAVDDSQLPKDRFSAERLKGVDSTLKIQPAELGDSAVYLCASSMIAGSTYEQYFGPGTRLTVT.

The chain uses TRBV29-1 and TRBJ2-1; possibly TRBD2 for D (5 bases). The CDR3 sequence is 15 residues long. The ends were cut back, 4 bases at V and 8 bases at J, with 21 bases in the middle. Germline V gene lookup returns CDR1 SQVTM and CDR2 ANQGSEA. CDR3 nucleotide sequence: TGCAGCGTTGGTTCTCGGGATGGATATGGCGATGAGCAGTTCTTC. Translated: CSVGSRDGYGDEQFF.

The chain couples TRBV2 to TRBJ2-1, with TRBD2 identical over 11 bases. The V gene's germline CDR1 is SNHLY and CDR2 FYNNEI. The CDR3 is 15 residues long. Trimming took 3 bases from V and 7 from J; bases not matched to a gene: 5. CDR3 loop: CASSDPLAGVNEQFF. The CDR3 nucleotides are TGTGCCAGCAGTGATCCACTAGCGGGGGTGAATGAGCAGTTCTTC.

This clonotype was seen only a few times. The chain is built from TRBV18 and TRBJ1-1; a possible D gene is TRBD1 (6 bases). The germline CDR1 and CDR2 sequences are KGHSH and LQKENI. V was trimmed by 0 bases and J by 1 base, leaving 6 bases between them. The CDR3 is made up of 14 amino acids. As DNA, the CDR3 is TGTGCCAGCTCACCACCGGGGGCGAACACTGAAGCTTTCTTT. Translated, it gives CASSPPGANTEAFF. The complete variable domain, with remaining parts taken from reference TRBV18 and TRBJ1-1, reads NAGVMQNPRHLVRRRGQEARLRCSPMKGHSHVYWYRQLPEEGLKFMVYLQKENIIDESGMPKERFSAEFPKEGPSILRIQQVVRGDSAAYFCASSPPGANTEAFFGQGTRLTVV.

This clonotype was seen only a few times. This chain connects TRBV7-8 to TRBJ2-3; 14 nucleotides match TRBD2. The length of the CDR3 is 18 residues. From germline, CDR1 is SGHVS and CDR2 FQNEAQ. The J segment lost 4 bases and the V segment lost 5 bases, leaving 11 bases of the junction unmatched. For the CDR3, the DNA is TGTGCCAGCAGCGAGGGACTAGCGGGGGACTGGGGCGCAGATACGCAGTATTTT. Translation gives CASSEGLAGDWGADTQYF. Drawing the rest from reference TRBV7-8 and TRBJ2-3, the complete variable domain is GAGVSQSPRYKVAKRGQDVALRCDPISGHVSLFWYQQALGQGPEFLTYFQNEAQLDKSGLPSDRFFAERPEGSVSTLKIQRTQQEDSAVYLCASSEGLAGDWGADTQYFGPGTRLTVL.

This clonotype was seen ten or more times. The J gene is TRBJ1-1, the V gene TRBV20-1; TRBD1 might be the D (5 bases). CDR3 length: 13 amino acids. Germline V gene sequence: CDR1 DFQATT, CDR2 SNEGSKA (reference sequence). The ends were cut back, 1 base at V and 0 bases at J, with 6 bases in the middle. This CDR3 reads CSARGGLNTEAFF. CDR3 nucleotide sequence: TGCAGTGCTAGAGGGGGGTTGAACACTGAAGCTTTCTTT.

This clonotype was picked up a small number of times. The gene calls are TRBV2 and TRBJ2-3; 7 nucleotides align to TRBD2. The CDR3 runs 17 residues. Looked up from germline, CDR1 is SNHLY and CDR2 is FYNNEI. V shed 4 bases and J 0 bases; nucleotides not matched to a gene: 10. The CDR3 is CASSGSFGGSSTDTQYF. The DNA for the CDR3 is TGTGCCAGCAGTGGCTCCTTCGGGGGGAGTAGCACAGATACGCAGTATTTT.

Comments on this clonotype: A read error may produce the germline difference seen at one junction end. The chain carries TRBV20-1 and TRBJ2-7, with TRBD1 identical over 7 bases. The CDR3 sequence is 14 residues long. Germline V lookup: CDR1 DFQATT, CDR2 SNEGSKA (reference sequence). For the CDR3, the DNA is TGCAGTGCTGGGCCGGGACAGATTTCCTTCGAGCAGTACTTC. This sequence encodes CSAGPGQISFEQYF.

This chain joins TRBV7-9 and TRBJ1-1, with D unresolved. The germline V gene has CDR1 SEHNR and CDR2 FQNEAQ (reference sequence). The CDR3 covers 15 residues. The V and J ends lost 1 base and 6 bases respectively, with 15 bases between them. The CDR3 loop is CASSLGLTEGPEAFF. CDR3 bases: TGTGCCAGCAGCTTAGGGTTGACGGAAGGACCTGAAGCTTTCTTT.

The rearrangement links TRBV12-3 or TRBV12-4 to TRBJ2-1, with 10 nucleotides matching TRBD1. V gave up 5 bases and J gave up 6 bases; unmatched junction bases: 10. The CDR3 contains 16 residues. The CDR3 DNA is TGTGCCAGCAGTCTCAGGGACAGGGGATTCAGCAATGAGCAGTTCTTC. Protein product: CASSLRDRGFSNEQFF.

The chain is built from TRBV9 and TRBJ2-7; D remains ambiguous. The V gene lost 0 bases and the J gene lost 2 bases, with 6 bases spanning the gap. This CDR3 region has 13 residues. Germline CDR1 and CDR2: SGDLS and YYNGEE. This CDR3 reads CASSVEGTYEQYF. The CDR3 DNA is TGTGCCAGCAGCGTAGAGGGTACCTACGAGCAGTACTTC.

The rearrangement joins TRBV7-9 to TRBJ1-3, with TRBD1 as a possible D gene (5 bases). The CDR3 runs to 14 residues. CDR1 is SEHNR, CDR2 FQNEAQ, per germline (reference sequence). Trimming left V 2 bases short and J 4 bases short, with 9 bases between. CDR3 nucleotides: TGTGCCAGCAGCTTACCAGGGTCGGGAAACACCATATATTTT. As protein: CASSLPGSGNTIYF.

The rearrangement uses TRBV10-3 and TRBJ2-7; the match to TRBD2 covers 9 bases. The CDR3 totals 15 residues. Germline CDR1 ENHRY, CDR2 SYGVKD. Trimming took 9 bases from V and 0 from J; bases not matched to a gene: 9. The CDR3 protein is CAITPSSGASYEQYF. CDR3 sequence (DNA): TGTGCCATTACCCCCTCTAGCGGGGCCTCCTACGAGCAGTACTTC.

The chain uses TRBV2 and TRBJ2-3; a possible D gene is TRBD1 (5 bases). Trimming removed 8 bases at V and 0 bases at J, with 15 bases between. CDR1 is SNHLY, CDR2 FYNNEI, per germline. The CDR3 spans 15 residues. As DNA, the CDR3 is TGTGCCAGCCGCCCGGGCGACAGAAGCACAGATACGCAGTATTTT. Its translation is CASRPGDRSTDTQYF.